These 30 T cell receptor beta chains came from one sample sequenced in a study of T cells in Graves' hyperthyroidism and ophthalmopathy. The TCR beta CDR3 regions underwent amplification using RNA transcripts as the source. The TCR CDR3 first-round RT-PCR relied on the HTBI primer set. TCRdb fed the multiplex PCR reads into MiXCR, producing one record per CDR3 protein. In the table there are 600,000 to 750,000 distinct CDR3 sequences, about 18% of which are singletons. The sample was blood. Receptors were obtained from a man aged 45-65 years with Graves' hyperthyroidism.

This clonotype was counted at least ten times. The chain combines TRBV11-1 with TRBJ2-7; D not resolved. The germline V gene has CDR1 SGHAT and CDR2 FQDESV (reference sequence). The V end was cut by 3 bases, the J end by 5 bases, with 8 bases between. The CDR3 covers 12 residues. The CDR3: CASSFGDDEQYF. In DNA, the CDR3 is TGTGCCAGCAGCTTTGGTGACGACGAGCAGTACTTC.

This clonotype has just a few counts. This sequence joins TRBV6-1 and TRBJ2-7; 11 nucleotides line up with TRBD2. Germline V lookup: CDR1 MNHNS, CDR2 SASEGT. The CDR3 runs to 14 residues. Trimming removed 4 bases from V and 6 bases from J; junction bases left unmatched: 5. CDR3 nucleotides: TGTGCCAGCAGTGGGCTAGCGGGAGGCTTCGAGCAGTACTTC. Encoded protein: CASSGLAGGFEQYF.

A word on this clonotype: A single base separates this from a much larger clone, so it may be a read error. The chain recombines TRBV3-1 with TRBJ2-5; 8 nucleotides align to TRBD1. V was pared by 4 bases and J by 1 base, with 8 bases of the junction left unmatched. The CDR3 is made up of 16 amino acids. Looked up from germline, CDR1 is LGHDT and CDR2 is YNNKEL (reference sequence). The CDR3, as DNA: TGTGCCAGCAGCCGGAGGACAGGGTCGGGCCAAGAGACCCAGTACTTC. Protein: CASSRRTGSGQETQYF.

The chain employs TRBV19 and TRBJ1-5; no clear D gene. CDR1 and CDR2 (germline): LNHDA, SQIVND (reference sequence). Trimming left V 3 bases short and J 3 bases short, with 12 bases between. The CDR3 is 15 residues long. Here the CDR3 reads CASSIGQLANQPQHF. The CDR3 DNA is TGTGCCAGTAGTATTGGGCAGCTTGCCAATCAGCCCCAGCATTTT. Combining the CDR3 with reference TRBV19 and TRBJ1-5 gives the whole variable domain DGGITQSPKYLFRKEGQNVTLSCEQNLNHDAMYWYRQDPGQGLRLIYYSQIVNDFQKGDIAEGYSVSREKKESFPLTVTSAQKNPTAFYLCASSIGQLANQPQHFGDGTRLSIL.

This clonotype has ten or more counts. The chain combines TRBV27 with TRBJ2-7; the D is unclear. Between the trimmed V and J ends, which lost 8 bases and 2 bases, there was a span of 16 bases. CDR1 MNHEY and CDR2 SMNVEV come from the germline V gene (reference sequence). This CDR3 comprises 14 residues. The CDR3 DNA reads as TGTGCCAGCTCTGGGTTCCCATTAACCTACGAGCAGTACTTC. Protein sequence: CASSGFPLTYEQYF.

This clonotype was detected ten times or more. This sequence joins TRBV11-2 and TRBJ2-1; D gene unclear. Between the trimmed V and J ends, which lost 2 bases and 0 bases, there was a span of 8 bases. The CDR3 totals 15 residues. Germline CDR1 SGHAT, CDR2 FQNNGV. This CDR3 is CASSLSPSSYNEQFF. As DNA, the CDR3 is TGTGCCAGCAGCTTATCTCCGAGCTCCTACAATGAGCAGTTCTTC.

This clonotype was picked up many times. This chain uses TRBV10-3 with TRBJ2-3, with 12 bases lining up with TRBD2. Germline V gene sequence: CDR1 ENHRY, CDR2 SYGVKD. The CDR3 contains 18 residues. J lost 0 bases, V lost 10 bases, and 14 bases had no gene match. This CDR3 reads CATRITWTSGASTDTQYF. The CDR3 DNA sequence: TGTGCCACCCGCATCACCTGGACTAGCGGGGCTAGCACAGATACGCAGTATTTT.

This clonotype occurred a few times. The genes are TRBV6-2 or TRBV6-3 and TRBJ2-3; possibly TRBD1 or TRBD2 for D (6 bases each). Looked up from germline, CDR1 is MNHEY and CDR2 is SVGEGT. This CDR3 region has 15 residues. V lost 6 bases to trimming and J lost 6 bases, with 19 bases between them. The CDR3 region has the DNA TGTGCCAGCAGCTTGCTAGGGGGGCGGTCGGATACGCAGTATTTT. It specifies CASSLLGGRSDTQYF.

The chain has TRBV24-1 and TRBJ2-3; no definite D call. Germline V gene sequence: CDR1 KGHDR, CDR2 SFDVKD. The CDR3 has 11 amino acids. V was cut by 5 bases and J by 6 bases, with 5 bases left in between. The CDR3 DNA reads TGTGCCACCAGTGCCTTGGATACGCAGTATTTT. It is translated as CATSALDTQYF.

This clonotype was observed many times. CDR3 DNA: TGTGCCAGCAGTTCCGGGACTAGCGGGAGAGGCACACAAGAGCAGTACTTC. Protein: CASSSGTSGRGTQEQYF. The genes are TRBV6-2 or TRBV6-3 and TRBJ2-7, with 14 nucleotides matching TRBD2. This CDR3 region has 17 residues. Germline V CDR1 and CDR2: MNHEY, SVGEGT. Trimming at V came to 4 bases and at J to 7 bases, leaving 12 bases not matched to a gene.

This clonotype was recorded many times. CDR3 protein: CASSPGDYKYNEQFF. CDR3 nucleotides: TGTGCCAGCAGCCCCGGGGACTACAAATACAATGAGCAGTTCTTC. V and J are TRBV28 and TRBJ2-1; the match to TRBD2 covers 7 bases. CDR1 is MDHEN and CDR2 is SYDVKM in the germline V gene. After removal of 6 bases from V and 4 bases from J, the junction contained 9 bases not matched to a gene. The length of the CDR3 is 15 residues.

This clonotype has at least ten counts. This chain links TRBV5-1 with TRBJ2-3, with 11 bases identical to TRBD2. The CDR3 is 16 amino acids. V trimming: 0 bases; J trimming: 6 bases; junction bases outside the gene matches: 6. From germline, CDR1 is SGHRS and CDR2 YFSETQ. Written as DNA, the CDR3 is TGCGCCAGCAGCTTGGCCGTGGCTAGCGGGAGGGATACGCAGTATTTT. Protein product: CASSLAVASGRDTQYF.

This clonotype was counted many times. This rearrangement joins TRBV5-1 to TRBJ2-7; 7 bases match TRBD1. Germline values: CDR1 SGHRS, CDR2 YFSETQ. This CDR3 spans 16 amino acids. V was pared by 4 bases and J by 3 bases, with 13 bases of the junction left unmatched. The DNA for the CDR3 is TGCGCCAGCAGCCCCTCGAGGGGGCCAGGGGGCTACGAGCAGTACTTC. It translates to CASSPSRGPGGYEQYF.

This clonotype showed up many times. The chain combines TRBV20-1 with TRBJ2-1; 9 nucleotides line up with TRBD2. Germline values: CDR1 DFQATT, CDR2 SNEGSKA (reference sequence). Germline trimming cut 1 base from V and 0 bases from J; bases unmatched to any gene: 10. This CDR3 has 18 amino acids. As DNA, the CDR3 is TGCAGTGCTAGAGGGCCCAGCGGGAGGCTGAGCTCCTACAATGAGCAGTTCTTC. Its protein product is CSARGPSGRLSSYNEQFF.

This clonotype has at least ten counts. V is TRBV4-3 and J is TRBJ2-2; D may be TRBD1 (5 bases). Trimming cost V 6 bases and J 4 bases, with 15 bases left between them. The germline V gene has CDR1 LGHNA and CDR2 YSLEER. There are 15 residues in the CDR3. The CDR3 coding sequence is TGCGCCAGCAGGTCGCAGGGTATGAGCACCGGGGAGCTGTTTTTT. It specifies CASRSQGMSTGELFF.

The rearrangement joins TRBV29-1 to TRBJ2-7; no firm D call. The CDR3 is 11 residues long. V dropped 2 bases and J dropped 4 bases, with 6 bases sitting between them. Germline V CDR1 and CDR2: SQVTM, ANQGSEA. CDR3 region: CSVETRYEQYF. The CDR3 coding sequence is TGCAGCGTTGAAACCCGTTACGAGCAGTACTTC.

In its sample, this clonotype was seen many times. The chain is built from TRBV6-2 or TRBV6-3 and TRBJ2-1; tentative D call: TRBD2 (6 bases). V lost 2 bases and J lost 9, with 14 bases in between. Germline loops: CDR1 MNHEY, CDR2 SVGEGT. This CDR3 contains 14 residues. The CDR3 is CASSYQEAGSEQFF. The DNA for the CDR3 is TGTGCCAGCAGTTACCAGGAAGCGGGCAGTGAGCAGTTCTTC.

This chain uses TRBV29-1 with TRBJ1-1, with D perhaps matching TRBD1 (5 bases). V was cut by 6 bases and J by 7 bases, with 15 bases left in between. Germline loops: CDR1 SQVTM, CDR2 ANQGSEA. The length of the CDR3 is 12 residues. The CDR3 loop reads CSVLLQGGEAFF. The CDR3 region has the DNA TGCAGCGTGCTCCTTCAGGGAGGTGAAGCTTTCTTT.

Ten or more counts support this clonotype. Written as DNA, the CDR3 is TGTGCCAGCAGCATGGCCGGGGGGAGGACTGAAGCTTTCTTT. Translation: CASSMAGGRTEAFF. The J gene is TRBJ1-1, the V gene TRBV6-1; possible D gene TRBD1, 5 bases. The V gene's germline CDR1 is MNHNS and CDR2 SASEGT. Between the trimmed V and J ends, which lost 6 bases and 5 bases, there was a span of 16 bases. The CDR3 runs to 14 residues.

This clonotype was found many times. The V and J genes are TRBV2 and TRBJ1-1, with TRBD1 identical over 8 bases. CDR1 and CDR2 (germline): SNHLY, FYNNEI. The CDR3 is 14 residues long. Unmatched junction bases numbered 7, after V lost 9 bases and J lost 1 base. CDR3 sequence: CASLPGQENTEAFF. The DNA of the CDR3 is TGTGCCAGTTTGCCGGGACAGGAGAACACTGAAGCTTTCTTT.

J is TRBJ2-1 and V is TRBV5-1; a possible D gene is TRBD2 (6 bases). Germline V gene lookup returns CDR1 SGHRS and CDR2 YFSETQ. Trimming took 4 bases from V and 0 from J, leaving 17 bases between them. The CDR3 contains 17 residues. Written as DNA, the CDR3 is TGCGCCAGCAGCGCCGACTCCCGGGACTTCTCCTACAATGAGCAGTTCTTC. It is translated as CASSADSRDFSYNEQFF.

This clonotype was picked up a small number of times. The chain employs TRBV30 and TRBJ2-7; 7 bases agree with TRBD1. Looked up from germline, CDR1 is GTSNPN and CDR2 is SVGIG (reference sequence). The CDR3 loop spans 13 amino acids. The V gene end was trimmed by 5 bases and the J gene end by 5 bases; junction bases not matched to a gene: 9. The DNA for the CDR3 is TGTGCCTGGTTAAAGGGGGCGGTAAACGAGCAGTACTTC. Translating gives CAWLKGAVNEQYF.

The rearrangement joins TRBV18 to TRBJ2-7, with D unclear. From germline, CDR1 is KGHSH and CDR2 LQKENI. CDR3 size: 11 residues. Trimming left V 9 bases short and J 0 bases short, with 6 bases between. The CDR3 sequence is CARSGSYEQYF. CDR3 coding DNA: TGTGCCAGATCAGGCTCCTACGAGCAGTACTTC.

The chain links TRBV6-2 or TRBV6-3 to TRBJ2-3, with D maybe TRBD2 (6 bases). The ends were cut back, 5 bases at V and 4 bases at J, with 16 bases in the middle. Germline-derived CDR1 and CDR2 are MNHEY and SVGEGT. The CDR3 loop spans 15 amino acids. CDR3: CASSPLKPGADTQYF. CDR3 nucleotides: TGTGCCAGCAGTCCCCTGAAACCGGGAGCAGATACGCAGTATTTT.

This clonotype was recorded many times. The J gene is TRBJ2-3, the V gene TRBV7-9; a possible D gene is TRBD2 (5 bases). The CDR3 totals 13 residues. CDR1 is SEHNR, CDR2 FQNEAQ, per germline (reference sequence). V was pared by 3 bases and J by 6 bases, with 10 bases between. The DNA for the CDR3 is TGTGCCAGCAGCTTTATGGGAGAGGATACGCAGTATTTT. As protein: CASSFMGEDTQYF.

This clonotype has just a few counts. This may be a read error: a much more frequent sequence differs by one nucleotide. The chain is built from TRBV27 and TRBJ2-1, with 12 nucleotides matching TRBD2. The CDR3 is 15 amino acids. Germline V lookup: CDR1 MNHEY, CDR2 SMNVEV (reference sequence). V was clipped by 7 bases and J by 6 bases; unmatched bases: 7. CDR3 nucleotides: TGTGCCAGCAACAAACTAGCGGGAGGTAGCAATGAGCAGTTCTTC. Its protein product is CASNKLAGGSNEQFF.

At least ten counts were recorded for this clonotype. The chain is built from TRBV27 and TRBJ2-7; D remains unclear. CDR1 is MNHEY, CDR2 SMNVEV, per germline (reference sequence). V was trimmed by 5 bases and J by 3 bases, leaving 11 bases between them. This CDR3 is built from 13 residues. CDR3 DNA sequence: TGTGCCAGCAGTCCCAAGTGGGACTACGAGCAGTACTTC. It encodes CASSPKWDYEQYF.

This clonotype appeared many times. The chain uses TRBV7-2 and TRBJ2-5, with TRBD2 matching 11 bases. In germline, CDR1 is SGHTA, CDR2 FQGNSA. There are 16 residues in the CDR3. The J segment lost 5 bases and the V segment lost 1 base, leaving 6 bases of the junction unmatched. The CDR3 is CASSLDLAGGLETQYF. CDR3 sequence (DNA): TGTGCCAGCAGCTTAGATCTAGCGGGAGGCCTGGAGACCCAGTACTTC.

The rearrangement links TRBV4-2 to TRBJ1-1; TRBD1 matches 9 bases. This CDR3 spans 16 amino acids. Germline lookup yields CDR1 LGHNA and CDR2 YNFKEQ. Losses at the gene ends were 3 bases for V and 1 base for J; bases not matched to a gene: 6. This CDR3 is CASSHPTGGTNTEAFF. The CDR3 DNA reads TGTGCCAGCAGCCATCCTACAGGGGGCACGAACACTGAAGCTTTCTTT.

This clonotype was counted ten times or more. The CDR3 reads CASSEGEQGKSSGNTIYF. For the CDR3, the DNA is TGTGCCAGCAGTGAAGGGGAACAGGGGAAGAGCTCTGGAAACACCATATATTTT. This chain links TRBV2 with TRBJ1-3, with 7 bases that match TRBD1. Per the germline V gene, CDR1 is SNHLY and CDR2 is FYNNEI. J was trimmed by 0 bases and V by 1 base; bases with no gene match: 9. The CDR3 has 18 residues.